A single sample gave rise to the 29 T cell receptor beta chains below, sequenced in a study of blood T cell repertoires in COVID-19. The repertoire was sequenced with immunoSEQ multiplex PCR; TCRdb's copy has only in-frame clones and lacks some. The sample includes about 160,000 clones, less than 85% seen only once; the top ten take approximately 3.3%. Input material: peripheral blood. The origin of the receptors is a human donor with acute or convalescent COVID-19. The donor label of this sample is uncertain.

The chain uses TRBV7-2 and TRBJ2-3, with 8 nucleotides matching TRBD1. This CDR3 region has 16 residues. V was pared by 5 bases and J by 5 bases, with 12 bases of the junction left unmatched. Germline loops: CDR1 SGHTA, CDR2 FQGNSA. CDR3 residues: CASSPRGDRSRDTQYF. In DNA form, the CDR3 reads TGTGCCAGCAGCCCCCGCGGGGACAGGTCCAGAGATACGCAGTATTTT.

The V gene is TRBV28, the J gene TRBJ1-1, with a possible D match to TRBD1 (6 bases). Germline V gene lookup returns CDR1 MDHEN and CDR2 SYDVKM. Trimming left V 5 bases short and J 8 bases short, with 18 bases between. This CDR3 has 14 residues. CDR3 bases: TGTGCCAGCAGTCCAGCGGGGGGCCCTACGGAAGCTTTCTTT. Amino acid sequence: CASSPAGGPTEAFF.

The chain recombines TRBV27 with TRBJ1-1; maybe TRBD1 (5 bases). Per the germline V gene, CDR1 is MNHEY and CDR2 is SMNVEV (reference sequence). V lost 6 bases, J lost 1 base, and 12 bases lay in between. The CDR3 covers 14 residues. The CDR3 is CASRTGLWNTEAFF. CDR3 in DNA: TGTGCCAGCAGGACGGGACTCTGGAACACTGAAGCTTTCTTT.

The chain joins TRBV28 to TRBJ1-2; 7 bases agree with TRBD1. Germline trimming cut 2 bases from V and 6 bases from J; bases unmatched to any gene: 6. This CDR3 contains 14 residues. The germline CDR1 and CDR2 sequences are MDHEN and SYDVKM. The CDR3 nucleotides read TGTGCCAGCAGTTTAACGGAGACAGGGAATGGCTACACCTTC. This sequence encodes CASSLTETGNGYTF.

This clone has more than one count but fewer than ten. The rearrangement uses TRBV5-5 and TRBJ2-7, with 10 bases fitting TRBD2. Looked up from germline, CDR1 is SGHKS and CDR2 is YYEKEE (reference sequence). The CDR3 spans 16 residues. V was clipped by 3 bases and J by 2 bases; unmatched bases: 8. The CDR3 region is CASSSAGGRPTYEQYF. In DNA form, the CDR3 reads TGTGCCAGCAGCTCAGCGGGGGGGCGCCCAACCTACGAGCAGTACTTC.

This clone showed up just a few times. The CDR3 nucleotides read TGTGCCAGCAGCCAAATGGACACTTCCTACGAGCAGTACTTC. Translation gives CASSQMDTSYEQYF. The rearrangement joins TRBV3-1 (or the pseudogene TRBV3-2) to TRBJ2-7; maybe TRBD1 (5 bases). The CDR3 contains 14 residues. Germline V gives CDR1 LGHDT, CDR2 YNNKEL (reference sequence). Deletions cut 2 bases from V and 1 base from J, with 9 bases between.

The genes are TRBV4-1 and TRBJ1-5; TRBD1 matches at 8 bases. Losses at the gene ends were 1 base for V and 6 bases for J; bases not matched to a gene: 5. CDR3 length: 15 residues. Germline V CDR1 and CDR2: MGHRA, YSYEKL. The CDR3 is CASSQGFTGGQPQHF. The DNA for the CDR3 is TGCGCCAGCAGCCAAGGGTTCACAGGGGGTCAGCCCCAGCATTTT.

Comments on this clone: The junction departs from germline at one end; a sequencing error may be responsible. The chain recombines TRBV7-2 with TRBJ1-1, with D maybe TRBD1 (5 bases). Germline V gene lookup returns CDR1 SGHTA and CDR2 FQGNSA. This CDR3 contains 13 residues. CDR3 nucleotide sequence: TGTGCCAGCAGCACCTCCCCCGGGGGGAGCCATATCTTT. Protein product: CASSTSPGGSHIF. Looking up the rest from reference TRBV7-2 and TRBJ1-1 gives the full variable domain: GAGVSQSPSNKVTEKGKDVELRCDPISGHTALYWYRQSLGQGLEFLIYFQGNSAPDKSGLPSDRFSAERTGGSVSTLTIQRTQQEDSAVYLCASSTSPGGSHIFGQGTRLTVV.

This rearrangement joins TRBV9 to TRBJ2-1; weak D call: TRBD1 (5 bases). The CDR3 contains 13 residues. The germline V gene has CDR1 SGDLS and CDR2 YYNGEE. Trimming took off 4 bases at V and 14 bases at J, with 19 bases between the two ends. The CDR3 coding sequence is TGTGCCAGCAGCCCACCCACTGAACAGGTAAAGTTCTTC. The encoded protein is CASSPPTEQVKFF.

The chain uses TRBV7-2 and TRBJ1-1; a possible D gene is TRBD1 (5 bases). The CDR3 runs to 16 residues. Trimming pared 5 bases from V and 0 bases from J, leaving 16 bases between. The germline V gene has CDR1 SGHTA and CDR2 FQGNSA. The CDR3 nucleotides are TGTGCCAGCAGCCAAGTCGGCGGGGCGATGAACACTGAAGCTTTCTTT. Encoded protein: CASSQVGGAMNTEAFF. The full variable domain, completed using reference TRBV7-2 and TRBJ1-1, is GAGVSQSPSNKVTEKGKDVELRCDPISGHTALYWYRQSLGQGLEFLIYFQGNSAPDKSGLPSDRFSAERTGGSVSTLTIQRTQQEDSAVYLCASSQVGGAMNTEAFFGQGTRLTVV.

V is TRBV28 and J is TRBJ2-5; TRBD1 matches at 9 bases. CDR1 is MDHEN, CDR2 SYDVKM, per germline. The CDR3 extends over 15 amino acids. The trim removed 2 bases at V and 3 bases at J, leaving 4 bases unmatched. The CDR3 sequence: CASSLGTGRKETQYF. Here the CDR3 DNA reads TGTGCCAGCAGTTTAGGGACAGGGCGAAAAGAGACCCAGTACTTC. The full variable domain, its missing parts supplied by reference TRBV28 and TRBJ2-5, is DVKVTQSSRYLVKRTGEKVFLECVQDMDHENMFWYRQDPGLGLRLIYFSYDVKMKEKGDIPEGYSVSREKKERFSLILESASTNQTSMYLCASSLGTGRKETQYFGPGTRLLVL.

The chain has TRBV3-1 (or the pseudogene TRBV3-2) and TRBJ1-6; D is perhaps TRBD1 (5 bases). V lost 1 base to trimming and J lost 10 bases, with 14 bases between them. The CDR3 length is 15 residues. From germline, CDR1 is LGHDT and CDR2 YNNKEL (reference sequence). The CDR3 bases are TGTGCCAGCAGCCAAGGAGCAGGGTCTGGGTCACCCCTCCACTTT. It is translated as CASSQGAGSGSPLHF.

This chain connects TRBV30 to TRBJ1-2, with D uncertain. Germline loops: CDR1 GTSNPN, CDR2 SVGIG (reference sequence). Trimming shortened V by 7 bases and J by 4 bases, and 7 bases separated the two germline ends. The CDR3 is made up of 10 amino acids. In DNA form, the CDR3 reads TGTGCCTATGGCCTCTATGGCTACACCTTC. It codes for CAYGLYGYTF.

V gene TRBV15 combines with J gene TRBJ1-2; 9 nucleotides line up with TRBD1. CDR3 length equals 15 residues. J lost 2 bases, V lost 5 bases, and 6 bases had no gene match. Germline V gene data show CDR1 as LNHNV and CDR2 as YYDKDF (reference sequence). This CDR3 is CATSPGQGPNYGYTF. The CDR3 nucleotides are TGTGCCACCAGCCCGGGACAGGGACCCAACTATGGCTACACCTTC.

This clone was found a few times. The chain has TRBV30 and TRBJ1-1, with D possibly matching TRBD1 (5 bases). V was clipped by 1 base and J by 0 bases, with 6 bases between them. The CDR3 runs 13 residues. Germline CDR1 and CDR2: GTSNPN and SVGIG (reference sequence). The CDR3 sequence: CAWSGQLNTEAFF. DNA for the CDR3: TGTGCCTGGAGTGGACAGTTGAACACTGAAGCTTTCTTT.

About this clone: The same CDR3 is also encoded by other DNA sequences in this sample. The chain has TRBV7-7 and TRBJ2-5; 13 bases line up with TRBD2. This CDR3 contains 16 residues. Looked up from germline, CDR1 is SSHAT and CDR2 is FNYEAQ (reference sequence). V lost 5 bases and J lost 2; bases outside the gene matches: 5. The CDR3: CASSPRLAGGQETQYF. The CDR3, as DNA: TGTGCCAGCAGCCCTAGACTAGCGGGGGGACAAGAGACCCAGTACTTC. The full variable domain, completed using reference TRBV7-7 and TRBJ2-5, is GAGVSQSPRYKVTKRGQDVTLRCDPISSHATLYWYQQALGQGPEFLTYFNYEAQPDKSGLPSDRFSAERPEGSISTLTIQRTEQRDSAMYRCASSPRLAGGQETQYFGPGTRLLVL.

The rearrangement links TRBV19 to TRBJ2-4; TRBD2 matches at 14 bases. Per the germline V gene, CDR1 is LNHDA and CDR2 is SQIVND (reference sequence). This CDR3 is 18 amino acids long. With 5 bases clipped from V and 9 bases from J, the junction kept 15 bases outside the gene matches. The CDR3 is CASSLGLAGGRTASIQYF. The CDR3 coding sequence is TGTGCCAGTAGTCTCGGACTAGCGGGGGGCCGAACCGCCTCCATTCAGTACTTC.

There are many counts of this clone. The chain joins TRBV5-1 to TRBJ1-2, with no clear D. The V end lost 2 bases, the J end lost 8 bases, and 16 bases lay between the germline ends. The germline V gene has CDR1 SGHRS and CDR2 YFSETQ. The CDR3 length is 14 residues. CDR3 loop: CASSLISGVQGYTF. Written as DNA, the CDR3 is TGCGCCAGCAGCTTAATCAGCGGAGTTCAAGGCTACACCTTC.

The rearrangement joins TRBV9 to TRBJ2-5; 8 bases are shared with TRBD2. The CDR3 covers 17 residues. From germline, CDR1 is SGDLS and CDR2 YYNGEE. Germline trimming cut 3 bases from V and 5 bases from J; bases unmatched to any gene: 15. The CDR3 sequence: CASSDGGSGGAAETQYF. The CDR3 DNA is TGTGCCAGCAGCGACGGGGGTTCCGGGGGGGCCGCGGAGACCCAGTACTTC.

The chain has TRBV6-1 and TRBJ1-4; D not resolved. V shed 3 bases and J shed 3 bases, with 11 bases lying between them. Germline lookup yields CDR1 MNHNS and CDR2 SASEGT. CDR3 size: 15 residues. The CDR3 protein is CASSDRLGANEKLFF. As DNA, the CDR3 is TGTGCCAGCAGTGACAGGTTGGGAGCTAATGAAAAACTGTTTTTT.

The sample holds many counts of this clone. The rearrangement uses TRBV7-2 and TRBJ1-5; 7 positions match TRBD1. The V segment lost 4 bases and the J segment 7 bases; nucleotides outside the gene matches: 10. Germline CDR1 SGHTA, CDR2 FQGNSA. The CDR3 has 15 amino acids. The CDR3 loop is CASSSGEGARQPQHF. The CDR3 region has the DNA TGTGCCAGCAGCTCCGGAGAGGGGGCGCGACAGCCCCAGCATTTT.

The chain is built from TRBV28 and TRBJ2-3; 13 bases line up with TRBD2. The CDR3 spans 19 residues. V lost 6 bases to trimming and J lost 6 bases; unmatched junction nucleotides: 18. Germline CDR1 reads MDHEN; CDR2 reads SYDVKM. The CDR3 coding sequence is TGTGCCAGCAGCCCAGGGACTAGCGGGGCCAACACCTTCGGGGATACGCAGTATTTT. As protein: CASSPGTSGANTFGDTQYF.

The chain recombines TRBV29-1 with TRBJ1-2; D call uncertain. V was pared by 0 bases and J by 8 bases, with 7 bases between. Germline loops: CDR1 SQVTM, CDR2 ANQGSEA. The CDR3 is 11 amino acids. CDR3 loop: CSVEEGEGYTF. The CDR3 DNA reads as TGCAGCGTTGAAGAGGGAGAAGGCTACACCTTC.

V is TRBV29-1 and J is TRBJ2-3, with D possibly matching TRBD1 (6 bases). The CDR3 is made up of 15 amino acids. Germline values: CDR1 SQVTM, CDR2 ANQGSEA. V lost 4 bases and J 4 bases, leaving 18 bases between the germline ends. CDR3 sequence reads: CSVVQMASGADTQYF. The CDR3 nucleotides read TGCAGCGTTGTTCAAATGGCGTCAGGGGCAGATACGCAGTATTTT.

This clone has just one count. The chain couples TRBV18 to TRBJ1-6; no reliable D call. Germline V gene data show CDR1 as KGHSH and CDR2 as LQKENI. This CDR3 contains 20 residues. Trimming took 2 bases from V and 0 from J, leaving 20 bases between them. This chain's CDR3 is CASSPTKMAATSSYNSPLHF. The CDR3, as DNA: TGTGCCAGCTCACCAACTAAAATGGCTGCAACTAGCTCCTATAATTCACCCCTCCACTTT.

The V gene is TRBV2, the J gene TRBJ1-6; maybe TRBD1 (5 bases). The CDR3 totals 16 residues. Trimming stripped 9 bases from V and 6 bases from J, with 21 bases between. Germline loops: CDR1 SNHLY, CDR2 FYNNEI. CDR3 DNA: TGTGCCAGGACAGCCTTGGGGGGGGATGGTAATTCACCCCTCCACTTT. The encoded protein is CARTALGGDGNSPLHF.

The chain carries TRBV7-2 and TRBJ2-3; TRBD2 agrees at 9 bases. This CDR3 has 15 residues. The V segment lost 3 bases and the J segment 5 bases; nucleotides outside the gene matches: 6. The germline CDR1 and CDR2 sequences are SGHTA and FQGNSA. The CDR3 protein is CASSFSRSGGDTQYF. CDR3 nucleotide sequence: TGTGCCAGCAGCTTTTCCCGTAGCGGGGGAGATACGCAGTATTTT. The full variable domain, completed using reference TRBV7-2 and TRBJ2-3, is GAGVSQSPSNKVTEKGKDVELRCDPISGHTALYWYRQSLGQGLEFLIYFQGNSAPDKSGLPSDRFSAERTGGSVSTLTIQRTQQEDSAVYLCASSFSRSGGDTQYFGPGTRLTVL.

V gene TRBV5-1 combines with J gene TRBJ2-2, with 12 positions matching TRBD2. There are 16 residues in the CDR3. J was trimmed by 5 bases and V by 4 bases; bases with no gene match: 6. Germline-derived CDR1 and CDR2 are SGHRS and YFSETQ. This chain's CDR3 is CASSQGLAGRTGELFF. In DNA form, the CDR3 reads TGCGCCAGCAGCCAGGGACTAGCGGGTAGGACCGGGGAGCTGTTTTTT.

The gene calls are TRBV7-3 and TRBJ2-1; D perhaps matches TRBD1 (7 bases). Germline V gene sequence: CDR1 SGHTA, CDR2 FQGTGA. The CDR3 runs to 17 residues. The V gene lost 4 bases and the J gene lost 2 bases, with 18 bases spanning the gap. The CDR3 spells CASSSLGGGPTYNEQFF. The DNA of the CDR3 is TGTGCCAGCAGCTCCCTAGGAGGGGGCCCAACCTACAATGAGCAGTTCTTC. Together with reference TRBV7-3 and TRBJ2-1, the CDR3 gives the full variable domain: GAGVSQTPSNKVTEKGKYVELRCDPISGHTALYWYRQSLGQGPEFLIYFQGTGAADDSGLPNDRFFAVRPEGSVSTLKIQRTERGDSAVYLCASSSLGGGPTYNEQFFGPGTRLTVL.